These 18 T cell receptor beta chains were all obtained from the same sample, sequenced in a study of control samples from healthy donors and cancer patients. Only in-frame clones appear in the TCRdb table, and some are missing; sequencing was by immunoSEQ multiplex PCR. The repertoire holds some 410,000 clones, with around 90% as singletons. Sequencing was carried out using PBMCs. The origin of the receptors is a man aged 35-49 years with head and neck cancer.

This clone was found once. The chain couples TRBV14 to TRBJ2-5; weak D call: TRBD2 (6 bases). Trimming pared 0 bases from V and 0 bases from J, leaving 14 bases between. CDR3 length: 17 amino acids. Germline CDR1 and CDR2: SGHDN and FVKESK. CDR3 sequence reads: CASSQDAAGTYQETQYF. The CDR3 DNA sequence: TGTGCCAGCAGCCAAGACGCGGCGGGAACGTACCAAGAGACCCAGTACTTC.

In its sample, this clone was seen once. The CDR3 reads CASSQDWGGRNEQYF. CDR3 nucleotide sequence: TGTGCCAGCAGCCAAGATTGGGGCGGGAGGAACGAGCAGTACTTC. V usage is TRBV14 and J usage is TRBJ2-7; TRBD2 matches at 8 bases. The CDR3 has 15 amino acids. The germline V gene encodes CDR1 SGHDN and CDR2 FVKESK. J gave up 5 bases and V 0 bases, and 6 bases lay outside the gene matches.

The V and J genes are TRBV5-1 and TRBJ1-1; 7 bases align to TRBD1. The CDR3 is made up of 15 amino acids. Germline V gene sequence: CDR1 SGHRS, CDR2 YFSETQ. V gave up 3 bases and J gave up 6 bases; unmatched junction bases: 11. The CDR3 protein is CASSWDPGQISEAFF. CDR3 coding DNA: TGCGCCAGCAGCTGGGATCCGGGACAGATCTCTGAAGCTTTCTTT.

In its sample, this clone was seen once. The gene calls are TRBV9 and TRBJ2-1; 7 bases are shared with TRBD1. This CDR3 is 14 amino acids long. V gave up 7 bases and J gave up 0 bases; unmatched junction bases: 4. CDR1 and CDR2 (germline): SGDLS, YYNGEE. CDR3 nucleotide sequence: TGTGCCAGCGGGACAGCCAGCTCCTACAATGAGCAGTTCTTC. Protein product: CASGTASSYNEQFF.

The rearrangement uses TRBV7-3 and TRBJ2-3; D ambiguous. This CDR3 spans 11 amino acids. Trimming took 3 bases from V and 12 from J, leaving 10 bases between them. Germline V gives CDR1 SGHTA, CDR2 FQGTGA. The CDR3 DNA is TGTGCCAGCAGCTTGGGATTAACCCAGTATTTT. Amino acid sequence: CASSLGLTQYF.

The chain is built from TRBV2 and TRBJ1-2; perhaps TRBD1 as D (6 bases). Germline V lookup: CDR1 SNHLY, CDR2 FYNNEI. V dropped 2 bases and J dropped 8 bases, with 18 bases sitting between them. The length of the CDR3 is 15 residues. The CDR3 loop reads CASSEMWGRVEGYTF. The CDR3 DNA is TGTGCCAGCAGTGAAATGTGGGGGCGCGTTGAAGGCTACACCTTC.

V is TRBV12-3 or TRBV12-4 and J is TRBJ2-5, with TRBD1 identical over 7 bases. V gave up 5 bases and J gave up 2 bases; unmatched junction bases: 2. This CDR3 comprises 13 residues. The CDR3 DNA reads TGTGCCAGCAGTGGGACAGTTCAAGAGACCCAGTACTTC. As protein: CASSGTVQETQYF.

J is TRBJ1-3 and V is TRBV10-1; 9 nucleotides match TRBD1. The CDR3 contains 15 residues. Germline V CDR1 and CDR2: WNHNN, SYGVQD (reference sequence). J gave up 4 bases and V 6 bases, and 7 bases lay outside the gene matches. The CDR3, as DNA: TGCGCCAGCAGCGAAGGGACAGGGCCCGGAAACACCATATATTTT. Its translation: CASSEGTGPGNTIYF.

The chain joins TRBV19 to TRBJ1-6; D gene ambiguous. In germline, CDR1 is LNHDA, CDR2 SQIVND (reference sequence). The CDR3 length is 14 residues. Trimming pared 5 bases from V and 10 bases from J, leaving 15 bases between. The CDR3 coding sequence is TGTGCCAGTAGTCCCGCGTCTTCTTGGTCACCCCTCCACTTT. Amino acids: CASSPASSWSPLHF. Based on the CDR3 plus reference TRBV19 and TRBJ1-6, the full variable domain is DGGITQSPKYLFRKEGQNVTLSCEQNLNHDAMYWYRQDPGQGLRLIYYSQIVNDFQKGDIAEGYSVSREKKESFPLTVTSAQKNPTAFYLCASSPASSWSPLHFGNGTRLTVT.

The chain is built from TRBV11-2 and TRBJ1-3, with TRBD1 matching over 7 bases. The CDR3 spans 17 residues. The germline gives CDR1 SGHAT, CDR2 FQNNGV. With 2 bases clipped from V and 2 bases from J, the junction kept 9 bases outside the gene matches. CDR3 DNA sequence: TGTGCCAGCAGCTTAATCCCCGGGACAGCCACTGGAAACACCATATATTTT. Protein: CASSLIPGTATGNTIYF.

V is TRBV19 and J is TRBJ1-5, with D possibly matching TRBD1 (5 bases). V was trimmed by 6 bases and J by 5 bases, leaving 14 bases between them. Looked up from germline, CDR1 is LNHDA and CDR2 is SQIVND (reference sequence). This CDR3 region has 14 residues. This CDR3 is CASSIQVTYQPQHF. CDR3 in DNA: TGTGCCAGTAGCATACAGGTTACCTATCAGCCCCAGCATTTT.

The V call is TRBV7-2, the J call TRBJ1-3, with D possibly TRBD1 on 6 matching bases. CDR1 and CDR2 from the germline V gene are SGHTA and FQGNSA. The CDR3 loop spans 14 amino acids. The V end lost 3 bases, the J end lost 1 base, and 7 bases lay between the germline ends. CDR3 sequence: CASSFGTSGNTIYF. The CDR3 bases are TGTGCCAGCAGCTTCGGGACATCTGGAAACACCATATATTTT.

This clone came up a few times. In nucleotides, the CDR3 is TGCGCCAGCAGCGAAAGTTACGAGCAGTACTTC. It encodes CASSESYEQYF. The chain uses TRBV5-1 and TRBJ2-7; D ambiguous. The CDR3 has 11 amino acids. Germline V gives CDR1 SGHRS, CDR2 YFSETQ. V was shortened by 4 bases and J by 4 bases, with 6 bases between the two germline ends. The full variable domain, with the rest looked up from reference TRBV5-1 and TRBJ2-7, is KAGVTQTPRYLIKTRGQQVTLSCSPISGHRSVSWYQQTPGQGLQFLFEYFSETQRNKGNFPGRFSGRQFSNSRSEMNVSTLELGDSALYLCASSESYEQYFGPGTRLTVT.

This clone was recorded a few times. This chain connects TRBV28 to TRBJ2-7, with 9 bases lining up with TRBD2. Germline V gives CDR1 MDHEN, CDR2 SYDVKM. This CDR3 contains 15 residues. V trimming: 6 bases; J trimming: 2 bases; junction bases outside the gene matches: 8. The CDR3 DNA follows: TGTGCCAGCAGCCCCCCCCCTAGCGGGGCCTACGAGCAGTACTTC. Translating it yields CASSPPPSGAYEQYF.

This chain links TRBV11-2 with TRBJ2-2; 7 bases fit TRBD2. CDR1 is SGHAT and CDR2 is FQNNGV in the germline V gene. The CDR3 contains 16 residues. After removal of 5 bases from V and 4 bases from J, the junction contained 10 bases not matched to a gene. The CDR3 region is CASSPTTSVSTGELFF. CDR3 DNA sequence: TGTGCCAGCAGCCCGACTACTAGCGTCAGCACCGGGGAGCTGTTTTTT.

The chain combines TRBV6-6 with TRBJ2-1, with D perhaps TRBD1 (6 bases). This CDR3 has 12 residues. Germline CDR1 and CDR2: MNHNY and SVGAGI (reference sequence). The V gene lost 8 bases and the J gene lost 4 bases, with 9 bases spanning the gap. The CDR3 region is CASGGQYNEQFF. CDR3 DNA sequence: TGTGCCAGCGGGGGACAATACAATGAGCAGTTCTTC.

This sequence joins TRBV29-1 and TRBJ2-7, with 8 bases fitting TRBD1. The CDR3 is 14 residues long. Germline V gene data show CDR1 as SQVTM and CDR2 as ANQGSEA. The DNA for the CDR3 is TGCAACTTATTTATGGACAGGGATCGCTACGAGCAGTACTTC. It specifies CNLFMDRDRYEQYF.

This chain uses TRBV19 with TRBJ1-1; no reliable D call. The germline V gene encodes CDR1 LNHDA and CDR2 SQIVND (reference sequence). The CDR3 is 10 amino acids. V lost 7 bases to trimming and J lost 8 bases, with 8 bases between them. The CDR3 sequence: CASMGSEAFF. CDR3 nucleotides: TGTGCCAGTATGGGATCCGAAGCTTTCTTT.